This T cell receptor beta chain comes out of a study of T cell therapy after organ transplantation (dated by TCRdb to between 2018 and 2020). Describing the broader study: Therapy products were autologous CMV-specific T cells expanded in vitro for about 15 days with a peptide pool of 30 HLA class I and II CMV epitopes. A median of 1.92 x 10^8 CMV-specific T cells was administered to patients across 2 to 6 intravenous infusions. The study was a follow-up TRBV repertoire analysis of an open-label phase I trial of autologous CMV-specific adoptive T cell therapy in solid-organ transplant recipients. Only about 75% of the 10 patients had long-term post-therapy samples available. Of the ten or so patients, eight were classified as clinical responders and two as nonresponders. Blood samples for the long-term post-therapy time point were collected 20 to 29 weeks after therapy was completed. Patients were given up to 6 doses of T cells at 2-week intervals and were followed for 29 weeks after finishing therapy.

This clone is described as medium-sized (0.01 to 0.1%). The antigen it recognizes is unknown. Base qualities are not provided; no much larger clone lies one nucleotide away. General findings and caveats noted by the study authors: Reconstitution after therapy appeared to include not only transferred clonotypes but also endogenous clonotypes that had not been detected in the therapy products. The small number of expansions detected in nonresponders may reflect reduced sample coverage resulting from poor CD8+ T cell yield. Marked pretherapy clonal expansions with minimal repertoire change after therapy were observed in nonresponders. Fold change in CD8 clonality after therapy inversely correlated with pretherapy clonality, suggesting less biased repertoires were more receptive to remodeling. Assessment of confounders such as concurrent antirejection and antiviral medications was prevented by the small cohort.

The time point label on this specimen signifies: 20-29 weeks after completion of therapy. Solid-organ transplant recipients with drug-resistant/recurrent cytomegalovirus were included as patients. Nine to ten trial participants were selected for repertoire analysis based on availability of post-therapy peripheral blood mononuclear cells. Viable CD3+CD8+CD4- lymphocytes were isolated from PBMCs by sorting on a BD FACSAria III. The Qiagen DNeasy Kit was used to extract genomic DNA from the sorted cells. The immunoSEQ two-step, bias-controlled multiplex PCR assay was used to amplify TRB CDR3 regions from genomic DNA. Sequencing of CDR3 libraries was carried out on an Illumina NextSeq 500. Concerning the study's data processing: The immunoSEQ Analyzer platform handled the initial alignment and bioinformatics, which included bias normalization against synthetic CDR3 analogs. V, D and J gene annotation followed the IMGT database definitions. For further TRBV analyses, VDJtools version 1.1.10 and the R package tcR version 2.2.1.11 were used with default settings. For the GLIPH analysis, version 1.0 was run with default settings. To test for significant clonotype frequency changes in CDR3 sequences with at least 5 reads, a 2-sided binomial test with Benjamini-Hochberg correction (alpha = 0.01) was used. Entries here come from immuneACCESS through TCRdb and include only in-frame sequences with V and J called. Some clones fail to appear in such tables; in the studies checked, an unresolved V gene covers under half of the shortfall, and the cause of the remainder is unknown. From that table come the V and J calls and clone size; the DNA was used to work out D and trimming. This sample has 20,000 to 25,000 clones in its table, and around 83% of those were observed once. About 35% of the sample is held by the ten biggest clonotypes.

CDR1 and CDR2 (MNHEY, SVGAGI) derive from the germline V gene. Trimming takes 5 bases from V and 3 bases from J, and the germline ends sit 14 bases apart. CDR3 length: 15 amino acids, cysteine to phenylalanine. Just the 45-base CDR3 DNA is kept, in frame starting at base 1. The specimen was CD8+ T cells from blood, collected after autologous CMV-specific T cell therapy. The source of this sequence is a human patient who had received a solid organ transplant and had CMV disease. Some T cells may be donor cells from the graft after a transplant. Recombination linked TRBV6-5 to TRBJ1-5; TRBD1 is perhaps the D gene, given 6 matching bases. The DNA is TGTGCCAGCAGTACCACAGGGAGTCTCAATCAGCCCCAGCATTTT. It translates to CASSTTGSLNQPQHF.